These 21 T cell receptor beta chains were sequenced from one sample in a study of blood T cells in healthy people across ages. Next came a second PCR, run for roughly 6 to 11 cycles, which used a sample-barcoded 5' primer along with a J-beta primer mix. MiXCR, run by TCRdb on the 5' RACE reads, gives a single entry per CDR3 protein. The sample contains 600,000 to 800,000 distinct CDR3 sequences, around 20% of which appear only once. Sequencing used blood. All receptors derive from a man in his 70s in good health.

V gene TRBV28 combines with J gene TRBJ1-4, with D unresolved. CDR1 is MDHEN and CDR2 is SYDVKM in the germline V gene. The ends were cut back, 1 base at V and 8 bases at J, with 20 bases in the middle. The CDR3 is 17 amino acids. The CDR3 loop reads CASSLLSEWGVGEKLFF. The CDR3 DNA follows: TGTGCCAGCAGTTTATTATCGGAATGGGGAGTAGGGGAAAAACTGTTTTTT.

This clonotype turned up a few times. The genes are TRBV5-1 and TRBJ2-3, with 9 bases aligning to TRBD2. J gave up 6 bases and V 4 bases, and 3 bases lay outside the gene matches. This CDR3 has 13 amino acids. CDR1 and CDR2 from the germline V gene are SGHRS and YFSETQ. The CDR3 is CASSHGLADTQYF. The CDR3, as DNA: TGCGCCAGCAGCCATGGACTAGCGGATACGCAGTATTTT.

The chain employs TRBV12-3 or TRBV12-4 and TRBJ2-6; 8 nucleotides agree with TRBD1. V gave up 7 bases and J gave up 2 bases; unmatched junction bases: 7. The CDR3 length is 16 residues. The CDR3 DNA reads TGTGCCAGCACCCCGGACAGGGCGACTGGGGCCAACGTCCTGACTTTC. It translates to CASTPDRATGANVLTF.

Details on this clonotype: At one end, the junction sequence differs from germline, possibly due to a read error. The V call is TRBV7-2, the J call TRBJ2-2, with 11 bases that match TRBD2. This CDR3 is built from 16 residues. Germline V gene data show CDR1 as SGHTA and CDR2 as FQGNSA. The CDR3 DNA reads as TGTGCCGGCAGCTACTATAGCGGGAGGGCCGAGGGGGAGCTGTTTTTT. This gives the protein CAGSYYSGRAEGELFF.

This clonotype was found a few times. CDR3 residues: CASSGDSRLSSGNTIYF. As DNA, the CDR3 is TGTGCCAGCAGTGGGGACAGCCGCTTGAGCTCTGGAAACACCATATATTTT. The chain links TRBV25-1 to TRBJ1-3; 7 nucleotides line up with TRBD1. Germline V gives CDR1 MGHDK, CDR2 SYGVNS. V lost 4 bases, J lost 0 bases, and 9 bases stayed unmatched. The CDR3 contains 17 residues. The whole variable domain, filled in from reference TRBV25-1 and TRBJ1-3, reads EADIYQTPRYLVIGTGKKITLECSQTMGHDKMYWYQQDPGMELHLIHYSYGVNSTEKGDLSSESTVSRIRTEHFPLTLESARPSHTSQYLCASSGDSRLSSGNTIYFGEGSWLTVV.

This clonotype turned up a few times. The gene calls are TRBV11-3 and TRBJ2-5; 7 bases align to TRBD1. The end of the DNA aligns better with TRBJ2-1, so the J call may be wrong. The CDR3 covers 14 residues. Germline lookup yields CDR1 SGHNT and CDR2 YENEEA. The CDR3 protein is CASSLGQGEGEQFF. The CDR3 DNA is TGTGCCAGCAGCTTAGGTCAGGGGGAAGGTGAGCAGTTCTTC.

This clonotype was recorded a few times. J is TRBJ2-3 and V is TRBV4-1, with 12 bases identical to TRBD2. This CDR3 has 17 amino acids. Germline V gene sequence: CDR1 MGHRA, CDR2 YSYEKL. Trimming cost V 3 bases and J 0 bases; bases outside gene matches: 4. The CDR3 loop is CASSQPGTSGSTDTQYF. CDR3 in DNA: TGCGCCAGCAGCCAGCCAGGGACTAGCGGGAGCACAGATACGCAGTATTTT.

The table lists this clonotype with a few counts. The chain employs TRBV6-5 and TRBJ2-7; 8 bases match TRBD1. Germline V lookup: CDR1 MNHEY, CDR2 SVGAGI. The CDR3 extends over 15 amino acids. V was pared by 6 bases and J by 3 bases, with 10 bases of the junction left unmatched. This chain's CDR3 is CASRDTGGFGYEQYF. The CDR3 bases are TGTGCCAGCAGGGATACAGGGGGTTTCGGCTACGAGCAGTACTTC.

The chain links TRBV20-1 to TRBJ2-4; D gene ambiguous. Trimming pared 5 bases from V and 8 bases from J, leaving 16 bases between. CDR1 and CDR2 from the germline V gene are DFQATT and SNEGSKA (reference sequence). The CDR3 loop spans 13 amino acids. The CDR3 DNA reads TGCAGTGCTCCCGGATCCTTTAGGGACATTCAGTACTTC. The encoded protein is CSAPGSFRDIQYF.

Notes on this clonotype: Germline and junction disagree at one end, which may indicate a read error. This chain connects TRBV7-3 to TRBJ2-5; TRBD2 matches 10 bases. The DNA end favors TRBJ2-1, so the J call may be wrong. The V gene's germline CDR1 is SGHTA and CDR2 FQGTGA. This CDR3 region has 15 residues. The DNA of the CDR3 is TGTGCCAGCGCGCGGGGGACTAGCGTCCACAATGGGCAGTTCTTC. Translating gives CASARGTSVHNGQFF.

The DNA of the CDR3 is TGTGCCAGCAGCTTAGGCCGACTAGCACAAGAGACCCAGTACTTC. Its protein is CASSLGRLAQETQYF. The rearrangement joins TRBV7-9 to TRBJ2-5, with TRBD2 identical over 7 bases. CDR1 and CDR2 from the germline V gene are SEHNR and FQNEAQ (reference sequence). V was clipped by 1 base and J by 2 bases; unmatched bases: 4. The CDR3 is made up of 15 amino acids.

This clonotype was observed a few times. The chain recombines TRBV12-3 or TRBV12-4 with TRBJ2-5, with D tentatively TRBD1 or TRBD2 (5 bases each). V dropped 7 bases and J dropped 2 bases, with 14 bases sitting between them. This CDR3 has 14 amino acids. Here the CDR3 reads CASTPGLVQETQYF. The CDR3 nucleotides are TGTGCCAGCACCCCGGGGCTGGTTCAAGAGACCCAGTACTTC.

The chain couples TRBV5-1 to TRBJ2-3; D possibly corresponds to TRBD2 (5 bases). Germline assignment: CDR1 SGHRS and CDR2 YFSETQ. The CDR3 runs to 14 residues. V lost 0 bases and J 9 bases, leaving 14 bases between the germline ends. CDR3 region: CASSLEDRDITQYF. The CDR3 DNA follows: TGCGCCAGCAGCTTGGAGGACCGGGATATAACGCAGTATTTT. The whole variable domain, remainder taken from reference TRBV5-1 and TRBJ2-3, is KAGVTQTPRYLIKTRGQQVTLSCSPISGHRSVSWYQQTPGQGLQFLFEYFSETQRNKGNFPGRFSGRQFSNSRSEMNVSTLELGDSALYLCASSLEDRDITQYFGPGTRLTVL.

This clonotype was seen more than once but under ten times. V is TRBV20-1 and J is TRBJ1-3; D is ambiguous. The CDR3 runs to 16 residues. CDR1 DFQATT and CDR2 SNEGSKA come from the germline V gene (reference sequence). The ends were cut back, 1 base at V and 5 bases at J, with 18 bases in the middle. The CDR3 is CSARGRETGTRNTIYF. CDR3 in DNA: TGCAGTGCTAGAGGCCGAGAGACTGGAACAAGAAACACCATATATTTT.

This clonotype was found a few times. V gene TRBV27 combines with J gene TRBJ1-4; D might be TRBD1 (5 bases). Germline loops: CDR1 MNHEY, CDR2 SMNVEV (reference sequence). Trimming shortened V by 8 bases and J by 7 bases, and 17 bases separated the two germline ends. The CDR3 spans 14 residues. This chain's CDR3 is CASGAGRGSEKLFF. CDR3 DNA: TGTGCCAGCGGGGCGGGACGGGGGAGTGAAAAACTGTTTTTT.

The CDR3 nucleotides are TGCGCCAGCAGCTTGCCCCAAGGCAGCGGGATTGGAGAGACCCAGTACTTC. It encodes CASSLPQGSGIGETQYF. V gene TRBV5-1 combines with J gene TRBJ2-5; 7 bases are a match to TRBD2. The CDR3 has 17 residues. Germline V gene sequence: CDR1 SGHRS, CDR2 YFSETQ. Trimming cost V 1 base and J 4 bases; bases outside gene matches: 13.

The V call is TRBV20-1, the J call TRBJ1-5, with no clear D. Germline-derived CDR1 and CDR2 are DFQATT and SNEGSKA (reference sequence). The CDR3 contains 12 residues. V shed 3 bases and J shed 6 bases, with 9 bases lying between them. CDR3 nucleotides: TGCAGTGCTAGGGAGGCGCTTCAGCCCCAGCATTTT. It translates to CSAREALQPQHF.

This rearrangement joins TRBV20-1 to TRBJ2-7; tentatively, D is TRBD2 (6 bases). Per the germline V gene, CDR1 is DFQATT and CDR2 is SNEGSKA (reference sequence). The CDR3 totals 14 residues. The V end was cut by 5 bases, the J end by 3 bases, with 17 bases between. In DNA, the CDR3 is TGCAGTGCTTCCCCCGGCGGAGGGTTCTACGAGCAGTACTTC. Protein sequence: CSASPGGGFYEQYF.

This clonotype was seen many times. This chain joins TRBV3-1 and TRBJ2-7; 8 bases line up with TRBD1. Looked up from germline, CDR1 is LGHDT and CDR2 is YNNKEL (reference sequence). The CDR3 covers 14 residues. V lost 4 bases, J lost 3 bases, and 5 bases stayed unmatched. CDR3 bases: TGTGCCAGCAGCCTGGGACAGGCCAGCTACGAGCAGTACTTC. It specifies CASSLGQASYEQYF.

The chain is built from TRBV29-1 and TRBJ2-3; 8 nucleotides match TRBD2. The CDR3 is made up of 14 amino acids. Germline CDR1 is SQVTM and CDR2 is ANQGSEA. V was clipped by 4 bases and J by 3 bases; unmatched bases: 6. This chain's CDR3 is CSVGGSGITDTQYF. CDR3 sequence (DNA): TGCAGCGTTGGTGGTAGCGGGATTACAGATACGCAGTATTTT.

The CDR3 bases are TGTGCCAGCGAAGGAGACCCCTCCTACGAGCAGTACTTC. Translated, it gives CASEGDPSYEQYF. The chain uses TRBV7-9 and TRBJ2-7; D unresolved. This CDR3 is built from 13 residues. Trimming shortened V by 8 bases and J by 0 bases, and 11 bases separated the two germline ends. CDR1 and CDR2 (germline): SEHNR, FQNEAQ (reference sequence).